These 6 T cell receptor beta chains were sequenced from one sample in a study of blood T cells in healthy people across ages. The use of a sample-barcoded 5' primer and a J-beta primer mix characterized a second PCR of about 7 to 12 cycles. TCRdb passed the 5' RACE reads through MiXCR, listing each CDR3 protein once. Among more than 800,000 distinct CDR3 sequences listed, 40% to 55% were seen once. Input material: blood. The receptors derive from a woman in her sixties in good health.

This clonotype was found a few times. CDR3 sequence: CASSLDFSLAKNIQYF. In nucleotides, the CDR3 is TGTGCCAGCAGCTTAGACTTCTCGTTAGCCAAAAACATTCAGTACTTC. This chain links TRBV7-8 with TRBJ2-4; D not resolved. Germline-derived CDR1 and CDR2 are SGHVS and FQNEAQ. The ends were cut back, 1 base at V and 0 bases at J, with 10 bases in the middle. CDR3 length: 16 amino acids.

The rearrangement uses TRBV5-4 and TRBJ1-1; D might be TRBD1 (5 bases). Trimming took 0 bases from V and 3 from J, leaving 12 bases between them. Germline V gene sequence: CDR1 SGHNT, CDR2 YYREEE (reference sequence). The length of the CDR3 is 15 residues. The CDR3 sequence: CASSLEWGRDTEAFF. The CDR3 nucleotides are TGTGCCAGCAGCTTGGAATGGGGCAGGGACACTGAAGCTTTCTTT.

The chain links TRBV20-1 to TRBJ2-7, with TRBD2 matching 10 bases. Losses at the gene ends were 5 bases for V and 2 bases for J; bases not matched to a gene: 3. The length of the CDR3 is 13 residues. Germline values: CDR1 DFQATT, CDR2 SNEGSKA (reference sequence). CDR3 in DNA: TGCAGTGCTCCCGGGACTAGCGCCTACGAGCAGTACTTC. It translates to CSAPGTSAYEQYF.

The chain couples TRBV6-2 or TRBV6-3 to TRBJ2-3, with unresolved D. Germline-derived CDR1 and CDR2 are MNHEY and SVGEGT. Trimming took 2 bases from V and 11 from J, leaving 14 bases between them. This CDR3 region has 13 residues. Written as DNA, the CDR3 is TGTGCCAGCAGTTACCGTTTCCTAGTCCTGCAGTATTTT. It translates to CASSYRFLVLQYF.

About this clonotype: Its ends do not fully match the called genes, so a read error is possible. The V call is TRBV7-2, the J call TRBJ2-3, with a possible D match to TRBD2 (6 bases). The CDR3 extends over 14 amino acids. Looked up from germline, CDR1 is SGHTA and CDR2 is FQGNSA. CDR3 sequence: CACSLQSGSDTQYF. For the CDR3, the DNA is TGTGCCTGCAGCTTACAGAGCGGGTCCGATACGCAGTATTTT.

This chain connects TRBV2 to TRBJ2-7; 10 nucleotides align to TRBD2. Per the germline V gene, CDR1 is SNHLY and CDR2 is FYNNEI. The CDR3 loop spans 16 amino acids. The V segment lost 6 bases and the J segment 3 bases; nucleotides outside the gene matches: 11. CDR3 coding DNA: TGTGCCAGCAGGGCGTTAGCTAGCGGGAGCGGCTACGAGCAGTACTTC. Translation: CASRALASGSGYEQYF.